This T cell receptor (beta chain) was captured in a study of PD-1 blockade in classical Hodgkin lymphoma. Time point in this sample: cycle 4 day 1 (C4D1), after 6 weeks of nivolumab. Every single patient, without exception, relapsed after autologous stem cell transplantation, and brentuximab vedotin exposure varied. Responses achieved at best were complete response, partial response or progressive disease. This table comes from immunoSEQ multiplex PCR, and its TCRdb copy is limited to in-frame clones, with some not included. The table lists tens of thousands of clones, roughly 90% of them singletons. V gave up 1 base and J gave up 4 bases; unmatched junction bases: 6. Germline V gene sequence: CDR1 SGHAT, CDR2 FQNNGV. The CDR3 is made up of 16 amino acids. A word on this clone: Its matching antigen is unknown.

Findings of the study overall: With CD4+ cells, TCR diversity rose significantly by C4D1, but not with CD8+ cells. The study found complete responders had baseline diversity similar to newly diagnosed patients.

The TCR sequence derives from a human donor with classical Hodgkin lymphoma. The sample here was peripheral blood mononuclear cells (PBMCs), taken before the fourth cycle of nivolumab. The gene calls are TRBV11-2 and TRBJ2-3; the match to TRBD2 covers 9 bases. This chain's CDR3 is CASSLVLAGLADTQYF. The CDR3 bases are TGTGCCAGCAGCTTAGTGCTAGCGGGATTAGCAGATACGCAGTATTTT.